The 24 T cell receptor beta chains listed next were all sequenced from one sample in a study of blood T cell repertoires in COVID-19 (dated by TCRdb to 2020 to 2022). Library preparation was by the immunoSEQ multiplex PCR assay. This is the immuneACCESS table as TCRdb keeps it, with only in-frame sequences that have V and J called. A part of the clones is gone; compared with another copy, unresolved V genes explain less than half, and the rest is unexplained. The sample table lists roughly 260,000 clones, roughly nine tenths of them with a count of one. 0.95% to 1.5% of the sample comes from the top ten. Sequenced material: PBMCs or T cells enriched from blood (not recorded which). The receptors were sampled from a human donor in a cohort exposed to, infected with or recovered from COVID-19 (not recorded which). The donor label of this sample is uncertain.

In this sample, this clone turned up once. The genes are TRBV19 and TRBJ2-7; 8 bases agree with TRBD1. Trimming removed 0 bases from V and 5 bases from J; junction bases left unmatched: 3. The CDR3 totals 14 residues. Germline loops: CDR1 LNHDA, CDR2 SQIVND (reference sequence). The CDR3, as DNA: TGTGCCAGTAGTATAGAGGCAGGGGGCAACGAGCAGTACTTC. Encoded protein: CASSIEAGGNEQYF.

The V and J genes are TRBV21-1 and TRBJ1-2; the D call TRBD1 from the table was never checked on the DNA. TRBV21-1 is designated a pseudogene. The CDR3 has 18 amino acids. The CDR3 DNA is TGTGCCAGCAGCAAAGAGGGGCAGCCCCTCCTGAGGTGGTATGGCTACACCTTC. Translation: CASSKEGQPLLRWYGYTF.

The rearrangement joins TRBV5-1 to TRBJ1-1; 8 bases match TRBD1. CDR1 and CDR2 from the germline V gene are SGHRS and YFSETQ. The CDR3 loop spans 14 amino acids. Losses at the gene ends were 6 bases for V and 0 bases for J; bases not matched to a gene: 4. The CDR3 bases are TGCGCCAGCACCATGACAGGGGTGAACACTGAAGCTTTCTTT. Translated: CASTMTGVNTEAFF.

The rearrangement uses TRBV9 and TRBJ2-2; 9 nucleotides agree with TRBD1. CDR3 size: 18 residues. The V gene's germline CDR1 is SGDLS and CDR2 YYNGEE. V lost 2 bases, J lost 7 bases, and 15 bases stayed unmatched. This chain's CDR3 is CASSVQQGAPNNGGELFF. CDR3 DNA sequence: TGTGCCAGCAGCGTCCAACAGGGGGCGCCGAACAACGGCGGGGAGCTGTTTTTT.

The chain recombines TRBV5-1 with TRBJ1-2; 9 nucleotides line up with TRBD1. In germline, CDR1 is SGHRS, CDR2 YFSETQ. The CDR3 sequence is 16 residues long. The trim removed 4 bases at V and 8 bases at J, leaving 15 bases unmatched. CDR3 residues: CASSIIMTGGSEGYTF. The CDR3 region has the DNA TGCGCCAGCAGCATAATCATGACAGGGGGAAGCGAAGGCTACACCTTC.

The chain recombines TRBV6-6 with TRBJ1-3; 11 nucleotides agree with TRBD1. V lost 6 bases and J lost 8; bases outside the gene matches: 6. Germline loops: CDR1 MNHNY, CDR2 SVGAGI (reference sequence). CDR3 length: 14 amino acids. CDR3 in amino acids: CASRRGQGADTIYF. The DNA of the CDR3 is TGTGCCAGCAGACGCGGACAGGGGGCGGACACCATATATTTT.

The CDR3: CASSSSGTGRISNEKLFF. CDR3 coding DNA: TGTGCCAGCAGCTCCTCCGGGACAGGGAGAATAAGTAATGAAAAACTGTTTTTT. This chain connects TRBV5-4 to TRBJ1-4, with 9 bases identical to TRBD1. Germline CDR1 and CDR2: SGHNT and YYREEE (reference sequence). Germline trimming cut 3 bases from V and 4 bases from J; bases unmatched to any gene: 13. The CDR3 extends over 18 amino acids.

DNA of the CDR3: TGTGCCAGCAGCTTAGGCCCACAGAGACAGGGCAACTATGGCTACACCTTC. Its protein is CASSLGPQRQGNYGYTF. The V and J genes are TRBV7-9 and TRBJ1-2, with TRBD1 matching 7 bases. In germline, CDR1 is SEHNR, CDR2 FQNEAQ (reference sequence). CDR3 size: 17 residues. The V and J ends lost 1 base and 2 bases, in that order; junction bases with no gene match: 10.

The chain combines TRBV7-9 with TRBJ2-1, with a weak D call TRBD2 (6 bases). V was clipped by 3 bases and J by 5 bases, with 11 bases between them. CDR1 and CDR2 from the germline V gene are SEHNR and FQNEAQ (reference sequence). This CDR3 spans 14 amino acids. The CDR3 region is CASSFGWGDNEQFF. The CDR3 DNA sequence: TGTGCCAGCAGCTTCGGGTGGGGGGACAATGAGCAGTTCTTC. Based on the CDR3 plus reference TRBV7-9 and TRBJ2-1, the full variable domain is DTGVSQNPRHKITKRGQNVTFRCDPISEHNRLYWYRQTLGQGPEFLTYFQNEAQLEKSRLLSDRFSAERPKGSFSTLEIQRTEQGDSAMYLCASSFGWGDNEQFFGPGTRLTVL.

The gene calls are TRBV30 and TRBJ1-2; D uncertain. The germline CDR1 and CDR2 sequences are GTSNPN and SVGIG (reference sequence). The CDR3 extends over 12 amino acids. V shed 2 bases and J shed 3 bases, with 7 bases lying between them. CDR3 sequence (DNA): TGTGCCTGGAGTCCCGGAGACTATGGCTACACCTTC. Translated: CAWSPGDYGYTF.

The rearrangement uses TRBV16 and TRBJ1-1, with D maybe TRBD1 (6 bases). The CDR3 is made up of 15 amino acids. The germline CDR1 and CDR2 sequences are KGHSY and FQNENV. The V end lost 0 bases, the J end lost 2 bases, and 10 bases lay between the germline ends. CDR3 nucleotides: TGTGCCAGCAGCCAATCTGCTGGGGGCAACACTGAAGCTTTCTTT. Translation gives CASSQSAGGNTEAFF.

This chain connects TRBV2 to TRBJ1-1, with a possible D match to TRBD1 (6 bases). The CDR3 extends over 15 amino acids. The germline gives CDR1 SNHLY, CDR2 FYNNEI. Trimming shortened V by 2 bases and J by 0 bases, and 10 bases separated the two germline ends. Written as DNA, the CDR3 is TGTGCCAGCAGTGAACTGACAGGTATGAACACTGAAGCTTTCTTT. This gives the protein CASSELTGMNTEAFF. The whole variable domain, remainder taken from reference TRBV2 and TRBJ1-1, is EPEVTQTPSHQVTQMGQEVILRCVPISNHLYFYWYRQILGQKVEFLVSFYNNEISEKSEIFDDQFSVERPDGSNFTLKIRSTKLEDSAMYFCASSELTGMNTEAFFGQGTRLTVV.

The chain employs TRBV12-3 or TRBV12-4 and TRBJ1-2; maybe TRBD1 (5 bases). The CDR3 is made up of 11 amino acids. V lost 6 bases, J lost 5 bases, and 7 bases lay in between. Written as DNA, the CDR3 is TGTGCCAGCAGCCGACAGTATGGCTACACCTTC. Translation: CASSRQYGYTF.

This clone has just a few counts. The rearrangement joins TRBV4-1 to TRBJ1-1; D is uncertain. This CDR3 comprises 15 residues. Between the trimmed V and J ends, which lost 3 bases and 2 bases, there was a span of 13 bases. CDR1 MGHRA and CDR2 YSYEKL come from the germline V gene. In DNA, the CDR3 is TGCGCCAGCAGCCAGCCTACCAAGTTTAACACTGAAGCTTTCTTT. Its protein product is CASSQPTKFNTEAFF.

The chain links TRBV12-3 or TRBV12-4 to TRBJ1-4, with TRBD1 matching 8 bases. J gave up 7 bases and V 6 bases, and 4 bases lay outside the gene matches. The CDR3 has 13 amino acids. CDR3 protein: CASSPTGAEKLFF. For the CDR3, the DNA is TGTGCCAGCAGCCCGACAGGGGCTGAAAAACTGTTTTTT.

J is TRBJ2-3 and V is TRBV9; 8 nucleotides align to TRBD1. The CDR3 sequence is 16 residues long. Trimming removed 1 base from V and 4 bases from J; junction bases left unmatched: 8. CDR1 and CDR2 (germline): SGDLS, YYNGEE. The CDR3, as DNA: TGTGCCAGCAGCGTACAGGGGGCTAGAAGCGCAGATACGCAGTATTTT. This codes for CASSVQGARSADTQYF.

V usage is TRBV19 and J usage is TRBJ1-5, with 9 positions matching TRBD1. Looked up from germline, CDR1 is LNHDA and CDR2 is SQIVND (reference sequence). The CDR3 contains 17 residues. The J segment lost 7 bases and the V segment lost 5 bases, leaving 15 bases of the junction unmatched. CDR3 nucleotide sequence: TGTGCCAGTAGTGCCCGGCGGGTACAGGGGGCCATCCAGCCCCAGCATTTT. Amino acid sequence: CASSARRVQGAIQPQHF.

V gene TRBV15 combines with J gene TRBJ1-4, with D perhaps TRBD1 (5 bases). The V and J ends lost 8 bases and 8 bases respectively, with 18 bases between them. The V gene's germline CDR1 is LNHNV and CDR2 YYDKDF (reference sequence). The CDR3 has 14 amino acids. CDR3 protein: CATGSGGVKEKLFF. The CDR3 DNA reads TGTGCCACCGGTAGCGGGGGTGTGAAGGAAAAACTGTTTTTT. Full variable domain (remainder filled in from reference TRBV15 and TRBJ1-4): DAMVIQNPRYQVTQFGKPVTLSCSQTLNHNVMYWYQQKSSQAPKLLFHYYDKDFNNEADTPDNFQSRRPNTSFCFLDIRSPGLGDTAMYLCATGSGGVKEKLFFGSGTQLSVL.

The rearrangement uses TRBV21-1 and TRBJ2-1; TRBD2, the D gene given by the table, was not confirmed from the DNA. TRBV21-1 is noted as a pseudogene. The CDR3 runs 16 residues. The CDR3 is CASSQASGGPAGEQFF. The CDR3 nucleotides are TGTGCCAGCAGCCAAGCAAGCGGGGGCCCCGCCGGTGAGCAGTTCTTC.

CDR3 DNA: TGTGCCAGCAGGACGGACTTGTCCCCTGAGCAGTTCTTC. The encoded protein is CASRTDLSPEQFF. The genes are TRBV12-3 or TRBV12-4 and TRBJ2-1, with a tentative D call TRBD2 (5 bases). This CDR3 contains 13 residues. The V gene lost 6 bases and the J gene lost 9 bases, with 15 bases spanning the gap.

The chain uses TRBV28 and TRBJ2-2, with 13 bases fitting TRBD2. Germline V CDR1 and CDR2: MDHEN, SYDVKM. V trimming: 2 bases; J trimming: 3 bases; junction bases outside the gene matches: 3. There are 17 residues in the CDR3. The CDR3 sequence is CASSLAGTSGDTGELFF. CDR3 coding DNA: TGTGCCAGCAGTTTAGCTGGGACTAGCGGGGACACCGGGGAGCTGTTTTTT.

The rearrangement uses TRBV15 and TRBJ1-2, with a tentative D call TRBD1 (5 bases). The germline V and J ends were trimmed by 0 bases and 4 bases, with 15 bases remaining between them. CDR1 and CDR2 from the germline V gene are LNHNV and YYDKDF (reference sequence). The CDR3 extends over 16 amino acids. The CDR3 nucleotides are TGTGCCACCAGCAGAGATGGGGGGAAGGCCGCCTATGGCTACACCTTC. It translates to CATSRDGGKAAYGYTF.

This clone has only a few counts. CDR3 region: CARSLVRQANYEQYF. The CDR3 DNA is TGTGCCAGAAGCTTGGTGAGACAGGCAAACTACGAGCAGTACTTC. The chain carries TRBV5-3 and TRBJ2-7, with a tentative D call TRBD1 (6 bases). TRBV5-3 is recorded as an ORF, its role being uncertain. The CDR3 is 15 amino acids. V was trimmed by 0 bases and J by 3 bases, leaving 13 bases between them.

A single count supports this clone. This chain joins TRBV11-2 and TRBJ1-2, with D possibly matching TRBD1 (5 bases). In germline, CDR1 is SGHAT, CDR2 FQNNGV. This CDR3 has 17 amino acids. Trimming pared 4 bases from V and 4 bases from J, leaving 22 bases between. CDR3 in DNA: TGTGCCAGCAGCTCCTTCCCCCGAGGACGGGGGGGCTATGGCTACACCTTC. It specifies CASSSFPRGRGGYGYTF.